Listed here are 8 T cell receptor beta chains from one sample, sequenced in a study of immune heterogeneity within non-small cell lung tumors. Bulk tumor genomic DNA (600 ng per sample) served as template. Biopsies that were spaced far apart were taken, several per primary tumor, during surgery. Curative surgery was undertaken by patients, who had untreated, newly diagnosed non-small cell lung cancer. CDR3 of TCR beta was amplified by multiplex PCR that used 32 V and 13 J primers. One entry per CDR3 protein results from TCRdb running MiXCR on the multiplex PCR reads. This sample has 9,500 to 13,000 distinct CDR3 sequences; around a quarter occur once, and the top ten carry roughly 30%. Sequencing was done on a sample of lung tumor tissue. The receptors were sampled from a woman aged 45-65 years with non-small cell lung cancer.

This clonotype was counted ten times or more. Here the CDR3 reads CASRFRTGGNNSPLHF. CDR3 coding DNA: TGTGCCAGCAGGTTCCGGACAGGGGGTAATAATTCACCCCTCCACTTT. The rearrangement uses TRBV28 and TRBJ1-6; 10 nucleotides line up with TRBD1. This CDR3 has 16 amino acids. V shed 6 bases and J 5 bases; nucleotides not matched to a gene: 7. Per germline, CDR1 MDHEN and CDR2 SYDVKM. The variable domain in full, completed from reference TRBV28 and TRBJ1-6, reads DVKVTQSSRYLVKRTGEKVFLECVQDMDHENMFWYRQDPGLGLRLIYFSYDVKMKEKGDIPEGYSVSREKKERFSLILESASTNQTSMYLCASRFRTGGNNSPLHFGNGTRLTVT.

A word on this clonotype: Given a much more abundant clone one base away, this may be a read error. The gene calls are TRBV9 and TRBJ2-3; D is perhaps TRBD1 (6 bases). Trimming stripped 2 bases from V and 0 bases from J, with 16 bases between. The CDR3 loop spans 17 amino acids. Per germline, CDR1 SGDLS and CDR2 YYNGEE. The CDR3 loop reads CASSVEDRQTSTDTQYF. CDR3 nucleotide sequence: TGTGCCAGCAGCGTTGAAGACAGGCAAACTAGCACAGATACGCAGTATTTT. Supplemented by reference TRBV9 and TRBJ2-3, the full variable domain reads DSGVTQTPKHLITATGQRVTLRCSPRSGDLSVYWYQQSLDQGLQFLIQYYNGEERAKGNILERFSAQQFPDLHSELNLSSLELGDSALYFCASSVEDRQTSTDTQYFGPGTRLTVL.

This clonotype was seen ten or more times. The chain combines TRBV20-1 with TRBJ1-3; maybe TRBD1 (5 bases). The V gene lost 3 bases and the J gene lost 1 base, with 16 bases spanning the gap. The CDR3 is made up of 16 amino acids. The germline gives CDR1 DFQATT, CDR2 SNEGSKA (reference sequence). The CDR3 protein is CSARGEGLGSGNTIYF. DNA of the CDR3: TGCAGTGCTAGGGGGGAGGGCCTAGGGTCTGGAAACACCATATATTTT.

This clonotype is termed medium-sized. The chain links TRBV20-1 to TRBJ1-6; D gene ambiguous. There are 15 residues in the CDR3. The V end lost 1 base, the J end lost 0 bases, and 7 bases lay between the germline ends. Germline CDR1 is DFQATT and CDR2 is SNEGSKA (reference sequence). The CDR3 protein is CSARAPGSYNSPLHF. The CDR3 DNA sequence: TGCAGTGCTAGAGCCCCAGGCTCCTATAATTCACCCCTCCACTTT.

This clonotype has a count of ten or more. The chain joins TRBV11-2 to TRBJ2-7; perhaps D is TRBD1 or TRBD2 (5 bases each). The CDR3 is 15 amino acids. Germline CDR1 reads SGHAT; CDR2 reads FQNNGV. V dropped 5 bases and J dropped 0 bases, with 14 bases sitting between them. CDR3 region: CASSPGPVPSYEQYF. The CDR3 DNA follows: TGTGCCAGCAGCCCGGGGCCAGTCCCCTCCTACGAGCAGTACTTC.

Many counts were recorded for this clonotype. This chain links TRBV20-1 with TRBJ1-2; 8 bases are shared with TRBD1. V lost 5 bases to trimming and J lost 3 bases; unmatched junction nucleotides: 8. The CDR3 extends over 14 amino acids. Germline V gene lookup returns CDR1 DFQATT and CDR2 SNEGSKA (reference sequence). The CDR3 here is CSAPLATGDYGYTF. Here the CDR3 DNA reads TGCAGTGCTCCCCTAGCGACAGGGGACTATGGCTACACCTTC.

In its sample, this clonotype was seen a few times. This chain's CDR3 is CASSPPGRGTYNEQFF. The CDR3 DNA is TGTGCCAGCAGCCCCCCTGGCAGGGGTACCTACAATGAGCAGTTCTTC. The rearrangement joins TRBV14 to TRBJ2-1; tentatively, D is TRBD1 (6 bases). Germline V gene lookup returns CDR1 SGHDN and CDR2 FVKESK. The CDR3 is made up of 16 amino acids. Trimming stripped 4 bases from V and 2 bases from J, with 15 bases between.

This clonotype has at least ten counts. The gene calls are TRBV6-5 and TRBJ2-3; possible D gene TRBD1, 5 bases. Germline assignment: CDR1 MNHEY and CDR2 SVGAGI. The CDR3 totals 16 residues. V lost 2 bases to trimming and J lost 4 bases, with 16 bases between them. The CDR3 is CASSYSYPRVPDTQYF. The CDR3 nucleotides read TGTGCCAGCAGTTACAGCTACCCCAGGGTCCCAGATACGCAGTATTTT.